Presented here are 21 T cell receptor beta chains from one specimen sequenced in a study of cytomegalovirus exposure and HLA in healthy donors. Use of 60 Vbeta and 13 Jbeta primers characterized the PCR. Produced via immunoSEQ multiplex PCR; TCRdb's table is partial and in-frame only. The data show 150,000 to 200,000 clones, 80% seen once. Sequenced material: PBMCs. The receptors were gathered from a man aged 18 to 29 in good health and CMV-seropositive.

This rearrangement joins TRBV5-1 to TRBJ1-1; D not resolved. Germline CDR1 SGHRS, CDR2 YFSETQ. The CDR3 loop spans 18 amino acids. The germline V and J ends were trimmed by 0 bases and 3 bases, with 21 bases remaining between them. This chain's CDR3 is CASSLELGGRWRHTEAFF. CDR3 coding DNA: TGCGCCAGCAGCTTGGAATTAGGCGGGAGATGGCGGCACACTGAAGCTTTCTTT. Variable domain in full (rest from reference TRBV5-1 and TRBJ1-1): KAGVTQTPRYLIKTRGQQVTLSCSPISGHRSVSWYQQTPGQGLQFLFEYFSETQRNKGNFPGRFSGRQFSNSRSEMNVSTLELGDSALYLCASSLELGGRWRHTEAFFGQGTRLTVV.

The genes are TRBV2 and TRBJ2-2, with a possible D match to TRBD1 (6 bases). The CDR3 spans 15 residues. With 4 bases removed from V and 5 bases from J, the gap between germline ends came to 14 bases. Germline CDR1 is SNHLY and CDR2 is FYNNEI. The CDR3 region has the DNA TGTGCCAGCAGTGCTGCCAGGGGCTGGACCGGGGAGCTGTTTTTT. Translation gives CASSAARGWTGELFF.

This clone was found once. The chain uses TRBV7-2 and TRBJ2-1, with 10 bases identical to TRBD2. The V gene end was trimmed by 4 bases and the J gene end by 12 bases; junction bases not matched to a gene: 15. This CDR3 has 16 residues. Looked up from germline, CDR1 is SGHTA and CDR2 is FQGNSA. The CDR3 nucleotides read TGTGCCAGCAGCTCAGGGGGGGGTAGCGGGAGGTATTGGCAGTTCTTC. Its translation is CASSSGGGSGRYWQFF.

Note on this clone: Its ends do not fully match the called genes, so a read error is possible. This chain connects TRBV7-2 to TRBJ1-2; D not resolved. CDR1 is SGHTA, CDR2 FQGNSA, per germline. The CDR3 is 14 amino acids. The CDR3, as DNA: TGTGCCAGCAGCCTGACCAGAATAAACTATGGCTACACCTTT. Amino acids: CASSLTRINYGYTF.

This sequence joins TRBV5-8 and TRBJ2-1; 13 bases match TRBD2. CDR1 is SGHTS, CDR2 YDEGEE, per germline. The CDR3 sequence is 19 residues long. V was clipped by 3 bases and J by 7 bases; unmatched bases: 16. CDR3 coding DNA: TGTGCCAGCAGCTCCAGGACAGGGGCCGGGACTAGCGGGACGAATGAGCAGTTCTTC. The encoded protein is CASSSRTGAGTSGTNEQFF.

The chain links TRBV7-2 to TRBJ2-7, with D possibly being TRBD1 (6 bases). V dropped 1 base and J dropped 3 bases, with 16 bases sitting between them. The CDR3 consists of 16 residues. CDR1 and CDR2 from the germline V gene are SGHTA and FQGNSA. Here the CDR3 DNA reads TGTGCCAGCAGCTTAGGACTGGGGGCGCTGGTCTACGAGCAGTACTTC. Translating gives CASSLGLGALVYEQYF.

The gene calls are TRBV11-2 and TRBJ1-5, with 8 nucleotides matching TRBD1. V shed 3 bases, J shed 0 bases, and the junction held 4 bases outside the gene matches. This CDR3 is 16 amino acids long. Germline lookup yields CDR1 SGHAT and CDR2 FQNNGV. CDR3 DNA sequence: TGTGCCAGCAGCTTGATCAGGGGGCCTAGCAATCAGCCCCAGCATTTT. Translation gives CASSLIRGPSNQPQHF.

The chain has TRBV7-9 and TRBJ2-7, with 7 bases identical to TRBD1. The CDR3 spans 17 residues. Unmatched junction bases numbered 18, after V lost 5 bases and J lost 5 bases. Germline loops: CDR1 SEHNR, CDR2 FQNEAQ (reference sequence). The CDR3 is CASSQKAGTVPGDEQYF. The CDR3 coding sequence is TGTGCCAGCAGCCAAAAGGCCGGGACAGTCCCCGGGGACGAGCAGTACTTC.

The rearrangement joins TRBV28 to TRBJ1-2; 7 bases match TRBD1. J was trimmed by 8 bases and V by 6 bases; bases with no gene match: 18. The length of the CDR3 is 16 residues. The germline V gene encodes CDR1 MDHEN and CDR2 SYDVKM. CDR3 in amino acids: CASSSSERQGWGGYTF. The CDR3 nucleotides are TGTGCCAGCAGCTCCTCTGAGAGACAGGGTTGGGGAGGCTACACCTTC.

The V and J genes are TRBV11-2 and TRBJ2-7; a weak D match, TRBD1 (6 bases). The CDR3 contains 15 residues. Looked up from germline, CDR1 is SGHAT and CDR2 is FQNNGV. Trimming took off 0 bases at V and 0 bases at J, with 9 bases between the two ends. The CDR3 loop reads CASSLEQGSSYEQYF. In DNA form, the CDR3 reads TGTGCCAGCAGCTTAGAACAGGGAAGCTCCTACGAGCAGTACTTC.

The chain has TRBV5-1 and TRBJ2-5; maybe TRBD2 (7 bases). Germline loops: CDR1 SGHRS, CDR2 YFSETQ. The CDR3 is 15 residues long. V lost 3 bases and J 5 bases, leaving 17 bases between the germline ends. The CDR3 region is CASSWSGGAGETQYF. CDR3 nucleotide sequence: TGCGCCAGCAGCTGGAGTGGGGGGGCTGGGGAGACCCAGTACTTC.

The V and J genes are TRBV27 and TRBJ2-1; weak D call: TRBD1 (5 bases). The germline CDR1 and CDR2 sequences are MNHEY and SMNVEV (reference sequence). The CDR3 loop spans 14 amino acids. Deletions cut 2 bases from V and 7 bases from J, with 12 bases between. CDR3 sequence (DNA): TGTGCCAGCAGTTTAAGCTCCAGGGCTAATGAGCAGTTCTTC. This translates into CASSLSSRANEQFF.

The V and J genes are TRBV7-9 and TRBJ2-7, with D possibly matching TRBD2 (6 bases). V was clipped by 8 bases and J by 4 bases, with 21 bases between them. Germline assignment: CDR1 SEHNR and CDR2 FQNEAQ (reference sequence). This CDR3 comprises 15 residues. The CDR3 reads CASQNHRGAGYEQYF. The CDR3 DNA is TGTGCCAGCCAAAACCACCGCGGGGCAGGGTACGAGCAGTACTTC.

A few counts support this clone. The chain carries TRBV6-5 and TRBJ2-7; no clear D gene. Germline V gene data show CDR1 as MNHEY and CDR2 as SVGAGI. There are 16 residues in the CDR3. V was pared by 2 bases and J by 2 bases, with 16 bases between. For the CDR3, the DNA is TGTGCCAGCAGTTACGGTGTTTCAGGTGGTACCTACGAGCAGTACTTC. It codes for CASSYGVSGGTYEQYF.

V usage is TRBV4-2 and J usage is TRBJ1-1, with D unresolved. The CDR3 length is 14 residues. V shed 5 bases and J shed 3 bases, with 13 bases lying between them. CDR1 is LGHNA and CDR2 is YNFKEQ in the germline V gene. The CDR3 spells CASSVTYPHTEAFF. DNA of the CDR3: TGTGCCAGCAGCGTTACCTACCCCCACACTGAAGCTTTCTTT.

DNA of the CDR3: TGTGCCAGCAGCAAAGAGGGGAGGGGTAATGAAAAACTGTTTTTT. The encoded protein is CASSKEGRGNEKLFF. V and J are TRBV21-1 and TRBJ1-4. TRBV21-1 is noted as a pseudogene. This CDR3 region has 15 residues.

The chain links TRBV5-1 to TRBJ1-1, with 7 bases matching TRBD1. Trimming took 2 bases from V and 4 from J; bases not matched to a gene: 5. The CDR3 extends over 14 amino acids. CDR1 and CDR2 (germline): SGHRS, YFSETQ. The CDR3 DNA reads TGCGCCAGCAGCTTCACAGGGGTTAGCACTGAAGCTTTCTTT. It is translated as CASSFTGVSTEAFF. Complete variable domain (other parts from reference TRBV5-1 and TRBJ1-1): KAGVTQTPRYLIKTRGQQVTLSCSPISGHRSVSWYQQTPGQGLQFLFEYFSETQRNKGNFPGRFSGRQFSNSRSEMNVSTLELGDSALYLCASSFTGVSTEAFFGQGTRLTVV.

This rearrangement joins TRBV28 to TRBJ1-1, with D perhaps TRBD1 (5 bases). Trimming pared 7 bases from V and 3 bases from J, leaving 18 bases between. This CDR3 is built from 15 residues. Germline values: CDR1 MDHEN, CDR2 SYDVKM. The CDR3 bases are TGTGCCAGCACCACCTCCGGGGCGGGGTACACTGAAGCTTTCTTT. Translation gives CASTTSGAGYTEAFF.

The V call is TRBV2, the J call TRBJ1-2; 7 bases agree with TRBD1. The V gene's germline CDR1 is SNHLY and CDR2 FYNNEI. The ends lost 5 bases at V and 3 bases at J; junction bases unmatched: 6. The CDR3 length is 14 residues. CDR3 sequence (DNA): TGTGCCAGCAGTTATAGCGACAGGGACTATGGCTACACCTTC. Protein: CASSYSDRDYGYTF.

The J gene is TRBJ2-3, the V gene TRBV5-1; the match to TRBD2 covers 12 bases. Trimming at V came to 7 bases and at J to 0 bases, leaving 6 bases not matched to a gene. CDR3 size: 16 residues. Looked up from germline, CDR1 is SGHRS and CDR2 is YFSETQ. CDR3 coding DNA: TGCGCCAGCCGAATCGGACTAGCGGGAAGCACAGATACGCAGTATTTT. Protein sequence: CASRIGLAGSTDTQYF.

The chain links TRBV7-6 to TRBJ2-1, with 9 bases matching TRBD2. Per the germline V gene, CDR1 is SGHVS and CDR2 is FNYEAQ. The CDR3 runs to 15 residues. With V trimmed by 5 bases and J by 1 base, 3 bases remained unmatched. The CDR3 DNA is TGTGCCAGCAGCCCGCTAGCGGGATCCTACAATGAGCAGTTCTTC. Protein product: CASSPLAGSYNEQFF. Full variable domain (remainder filled in from reference TRBV7-6 and TRBJ2-1): GAGVSQSPRYKVTKRGQDVALRCDPISGHVSLYWYRQALGQGPEFLTYFNYEAQQDKSGLPNDRFSAERPEGSISTLTIQRTEQRDSAMYRCASSPLAGSYNEQFFGPGTRLTVL.